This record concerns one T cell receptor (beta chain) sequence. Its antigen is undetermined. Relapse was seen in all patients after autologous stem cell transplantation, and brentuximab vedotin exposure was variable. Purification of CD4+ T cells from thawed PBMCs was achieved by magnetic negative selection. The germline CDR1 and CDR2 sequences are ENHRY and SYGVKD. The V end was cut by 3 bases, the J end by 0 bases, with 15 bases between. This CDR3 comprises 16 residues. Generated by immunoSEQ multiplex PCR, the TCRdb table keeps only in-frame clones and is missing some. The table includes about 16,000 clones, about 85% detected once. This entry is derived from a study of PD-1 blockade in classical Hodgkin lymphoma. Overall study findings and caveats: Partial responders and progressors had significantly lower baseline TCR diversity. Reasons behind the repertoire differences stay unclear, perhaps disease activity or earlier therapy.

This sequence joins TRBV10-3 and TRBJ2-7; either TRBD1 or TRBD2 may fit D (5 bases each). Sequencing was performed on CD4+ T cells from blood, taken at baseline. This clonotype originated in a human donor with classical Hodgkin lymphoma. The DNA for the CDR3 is TGTGCCATCAGTGACAGAGGGACGGGCCTCTCCTACGAGCAGTACTTC. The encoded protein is CAISDRGTGLSYEQYF.